One and the same sample provided the 25 T cell receptor beta chains below, sequenced in a study of shared clonotypes between healthy human individuals (dated by TCRdb to 2018 to 2021). The method was the immunoSEQ multiplex PCR assay. TCRdb carries this immuneACCESS record with in-frame sequences only. Its versions omit some clonotypes, under half of them owing to an unresolved V gene in the studies checked, with the rest unexplained. The sample table contains a few hundred thousand clones; only one count was recorded for 77% of them. Jointly, the top ten make up 12% of the sample. What was sequenced was PBMCs. The receptors stem from a woman aged 35 to 49 in good health. Some clones in this sample may be carry-over from other donors' samples.

This clone was seen just once. The chain links TRBV5-1 to TRBJ2-1, with TRBD1 identical over 8 bases. CDR3 length equals 17 residues. Germline V gene data show CDR1 as SGHRS and CDR2 as YFSETQ. V gave up 1 base and J gave up 4 bases; unmatched junction bases: 10. CDR3 protein: CASSLQGALTLYNEQFF. The DNA of the CDR3 is TGCGCCAGCAGCTTGCAGGGGGCGCTTACCCTTTACAATGAGCAGTTCTTC.

The chain employs TRBV19 and TRBJ2-2, with TRBD1 matching 10 bases. The V gene's germline CDR1 is LNHDA and CDR2 SQIVND (reference sequence). V was clipped by 3 bases and J by 6 bases; unmatched bases: 1. CDR3 length: 14 amino acids. CDR3 coding DNA: TGTGCCAGTAGTATCGACAGGGGGCCCGGGGAGCTGTTTTTT. Translating gives CASSIDRGPGELFF. Using reference TRBV19 and TRBJ2-2 for the parts outside the CDR3, the full variable domain is DGGITQSPKYLFRKEGQNVTLSCEQNLNHDAMYWYRQDPGQGLRLIYYSQIVNDFQKGDIAEGYSVSREKKESFPLTVTSAQKNPTAFYLCASSIDRGPGELFFGEGSRLTVL.

The V and J genes are TRBV2 and TRBJ2-1; 7 bases line up with TRBD2. CDR1 is SNHLY, CDR2 FYNNEI, per germline. The V segment lost 5 bases and the J segment 4 bases; nucleotides outside the gene matches: 17. There are 18 residues in the CDR3. The CDR3 protein is CASSSPRVLAGLYNEQFF. DNA for the CDR3: TGTGCCAGCAGTTCGCCCAGGGTGTTAGCGGGTCTATACAATGAGCAGTTCTTC.

This clone has a handful of counts. The rearrangement uses TRBV6-4 and TRBJ2-1, with D perhaps TRBD2 (6 bases). Germline CDR1 MRHNA, CDR2 SNTAGT. V lost 6 bases, J lost 4 bases, and 10 bases lay in between. The CDR3 is made up of 13 amino acids. The CDR3, as DNA: TGTGCCAGCAGCCCGGGAGAGTACAATGAGCAGTTCTTC. Encoded protein: CASSPGEYNEQFF.

The chain carries TRBV6-6 and TRBJ2-1; D perhaps matches TRBD2 (6 bases). Trimming shortened V by 4 bases and J by 6 bases, and 7 bases separated the two germline ends. Germline assignment: CDR1 MNHNY and CDR2 SVGAGI (reference sequence). This CDR3 is 12 amino acids long. CDR3 sequence (DNA): TGTGCCAGCAGTTCGGAGGGCAATGAGCAGTTCTTC. Translating it yields CASSSEGNEQFF.

The V gene is TRBV11-2, the J gene TRBJ2-7; D gene ambiguous. The CDR3 has 12 amino acids. In germline, CDR1 is SGHAT, CDR2 FQNNGV. V was cut by 4 bases and J by 3 bases, with 7 bases left in between. CDR3 DNA sequence: TGTGCCAGCAGCTCAACACTCTACGAGCAGTACTTC. As protein: CASSSTLYEQYF.

This clone was observed once. The rearrangement joins TRBV5-1 to TRBJ1-3; D is unresolved. Trimming cost V 2 bases and J 0 bases, with 12 bases left between them. The CDR3 runs 16 residues. The germline V gene encodes CDR1 SGHRS and CDR2 YFSETQ. This chain's CDR3 is CASSFSGVNSGNTIYF. The CDR3 coding sequence is TGCGCCAGCAGCTTCTCTGGGGTGAACTCTGGAAACACCATATATTTT.

The genes are TRBV9 and TRBJ2-1, with D possibly TRBD2 on 6 matching bases. This CDR3 region has 14 residues. Per germline, CDR1 SGDLS and CDR2 YYNGEE. V was clipped by 0 bases and J by 6 bases, with 10 bases between them. CDR3 sequence (DNA): TGTGCCAGCAGCGTAGGTTCTAGCGTCAATGAGCAGTTCTTC. Translating gives CASSVGSSVNEQFF.

This clone was seen once. This likely traces to a read error, being one base from a far larger clone. The gene calls are TRBV29-1 and TRBJ2-7, with D possibly TRBD1 on 6 matching bases. CDR1 SQVTM and CDR2 ANQGSEA come from the germline V gene. V gave up 5 bases and J gave up 3 bases, with 17 bases separating them. This CDR3 region has 14 residues. The CDR3 coding sequence is TGCAGCGTTCCCAAGGATCAGGGGAGCTACGAGCAGTACTTC. Protein sequence: CSVPKDQGSYEQYF.

Here the CDR3 DNA reads TGTGCCAGCAGCTTATGGCGGGGTCACAATGAGCAGTTCTTC. The encoded protein is CASSLWRGHNEQFF. J is TRBJ2-1 and V is TRBV11-2; a weak D match, TRBD2 (6 bases). The germline gives CDR1 SGHAT, CDR2 FQNNGV. The CDR3 spans 14 residues. V shed 2 bases and J shed 5 bases, with 10 bases lying between them. The full variable domain, rest sourced from reference TRBV11-2 and TRBJ2-1, is EAGVAQSPRYKIIEKRQSVAFWCNPISGHATLYWYQQILGQGPKLLIQFQNNGVVDDSQLPKDRFSAERLKGVDSTLKIQPAKLEDSAVYLCASSLWRGHNEQFFGPGTRLTVL.

The chain combines TRBV2 with TRBJ2-5, with D possibly matching TRBD2 (6 bases). Germline V gene sequence: CDR1 SNHLY, CDR2 FYNNEI. This CDR3 region has 13 residues. Deletions cut 6 bases from V and 2 bases from J, with 10 bases between. In nucleotides, the CDR3 is TGTGCCAGCAGGACGGGGAGGCAAGAGACCCAGTACTTC. Its protein is CASRTGRQETQYF.

J is TRBJ2-7 and V is TRBV5-4; the match to TRBD1 covers 9 bases. The CDR3 spans 14 residues. Unmatched junction bases numbered 10, after V lost 3 bases and J lost 9 bases. The germline V gene has CDR1 SGHNT and CDR2 YYREEE (reference sequence). The CDR3 nucleotides read TGTGCCAGCAGCTCACAGGGGGCGGGGTTGGGGCAGTACTTC. Amino acid sequence: CASSSQGAGLGQYF.

The chain joins TRBV7-6 to TRBJ2-7; D remains ambiguous. V lost 5 bases to trimming and J lost 3 bases, with 14 bases between them. The CDR3 is 14 residues long. Germline assignment: CDR1 SGHVS and CDR2 FNYEAQ. The CDR3 region has the DNA TGTGCCAGCAGCCTAGGGATGGCATTCTACGAGCAGTACTTC. Residues: CASSLGMAFYEQYF.

The rearrangement links TRBV15 to TRBJ1-5; a weak D match, TRBD1 (5 bases). The CDR3 runs to 13 residues. Per germline, CDR1 LNHNV and CDR2 YYDKDF (reference sequence). V gave up 4 bases and J gave up 9 bases, with 13 bases separating them. CDR3 sequence reads: CATSIDGGRPQHF. CDR3 bases: TGTGCCACCAGCATCGACGGGGGTCGGCCCCAGCATTTT. The full variable domain, rest sourced from reference TRBV15 and TRBJ1-5, is DAMVIQNPRYQVTQFGKPVTLSCSQTLNHNVMYWYQQKSSQAPKLLFHYYDKDFNNEADTPDNFQSRRPNTSFCFLDIRSPGLGDTAMYLCATSIDGGRPQHFGDGTRLSIL.

The gene calls are TRBV19 and TRBJ2-7; possibly TRBD2 for D (5 bases). V gave up 3 bases and J gave up 5 bases, with 14 bases separating them. The length of the CDR3 is 14 residues. From germline, CDR1 is LNHDA and CDR2 SQIVND (reference sequence). The CDR3 nucleotides are TGTGCCAGTAGTATCCGGGGTAGCATCCACGAGCAGTACTTC. Residues: CASSIRGSIHEQYF.

A word on this clone: The likely explanation is a read error, given a far larger clone one base away. The chain uses TRBV5-6 and TRBJ2-5, with 8 nucleotides matching TRBD2. Germline CDR1 SGHDT, CDR2 YYEEEE. The CDR3 extends over 16 amino acids. The DNA of the CDR3 is TGTGCCAGCAGCTTGGAAGGACTAGCAGGGCGGGAGACCCGGTACTTC. Translated, it gives CASSLEGLAGRETRYF.

This sequence joins TRBV5-5 and TRBJ2-1; D may correspond to TRBD1 or TRBD2 (5 bases each). The CDR3 sequence is 15 residues long. Germline CDR1 reads SGHKS; CDR2 reads YYEKEE (reference sequence). Trimming removed 1 base at V and 2 bases at J, with 10 bases between. This CDR3 reads CASSLNGGTYNEQFF. The DNA of the CDR3 is TGTGCCAGCAGCTTGAATGGGGGAACCTACAATGAGCAGTTCTTC.

A few counts support this clone. The chain has TRBV14 and TRBJ1-3, with D uncertain. CDR1 is SGHDN and CDR2 is FVKESK in the germline V gene. V lost 1 base, J lost 4 bases, and 2 bases lay in between. This CDR3 region has 12 residues. Here the CDR3 reads CASSQGGNTIYF. The CDR3 region has the DNA TGTGCCAGCAGCCAAGGCGGAAACACCATATATTTT. The full variable domain, its missing parts supplied by reference TRBV14 and TRBJ1-3, is EAGVTQFPSHSVIEKGQTVTLRCDPISGHDNLYWYRRVMGKEIKFLLHFVKESKQDESGMPNNRFLAERTGGTYSTLKVQPAELEDSGVYFCASSQGGNTIYFGEGSWLTVV.

V gene TRBV15 combines with J gene TRBJ2-7; 8 bases map to TRBD2. CDR1 is LNHNV, CDR2 YYDKDF, per germline (reference sequence). The CDR3 length is 15 residues. Germline trimming cut 5 bases from V and 4 bases from J; bases unmatched to any gene: 10. CDR3 protein: CATSPGGTRSYEQYF. The CDR3 DNA reads TGTGCCACCAGCCCTGGGGGGACTAGATCGTACGAGCAGTACTTC.

With respect to this clone: Only one base separates this from a far larger clonotype, so it likely reflects a read error. The chain couples TRBV4-3 to TRBJ2-7, with TRBD2 identical over 9 bases. Trimming at V came to 0 bases and at J to 3 bases, leaving 6 bases not matched to a gene. Per the germline V gene, CDR1 is LGHNA and CDR2 is YSLEER. This CDR3 is 16 amino acids long. CDR3 in DNA: TGCGCCAGCAGCCAAGATGGGACTAGCACGCTCTACGAGCAGTACTTC. It translates to CASSQDGTSTLYEQYF.

This rearrangement joins TRBV4-2 to TRBJ2-2, with a weak D call TRBD2 (6 bases). Germline V gene sequence: CDR1 LGHNA, CDR2 YNFKEQ. This CDR3 spans 14 amino acids. Trimming removed 6 bases from V and 1 base from J, with 9 bases in between. CDR3 nucleotide sequence: TGTGCCAGCAGTCGGGACTGGAACACCGGGGAGCTGTTTTTT. This sequence encodes CASSRDWNTGELFF.

V gene TRBV5-1 combines with J gene TRBJ2-5, with TRBD2 identical over 8 bases. Germline loops: CDR1 SGHRS, CDR2 YFSETQ. The CDR3 has 15 amino acids. Unmatched junction bases numbered 5, after V lost 0 bases and J lost 4 bases. DNA for the CDR3: TGCGCCAGCAGCTTGGGAAGCGGGAGAGCAGAGACCCAGTACTTC. Translating it yields CASSLGSGRAETQYF.

The chain carries TRBV12-2 and TRBJ1-1; the table's D call of TRBD1 was not tested on the DNA. TRBV12-2 is tagged as a pseudogene. The CDR3 runs 17 residues. CDR3 protein: CASRLGDRGLLRTEAFF. DNA of the CDR3: TGTGCAAGTCGCTTGGGGGACAGGGGGCTTCTTAGGACTGAAGCTTTCTTT.

The chain carries TRBV5-1 and TRBJ1-3; D is unresolved. Germline V gene data show CDR1 as SGHRS and CDR2 as YFSETQ. The V end lost 0 bases, the J end lost 0 bases, and 10 bases lay between the germline ends. The CDR3 covers 16 residues. CDR3 residues: CASSLVSDSSGNTIYF. The CDR3 DNA reads as TGCGCCAGCAGCTTGGTCTCAGACTCCTCTGGAAACACCATATATTTT.

This clone was counted a few times. The chain joins TRBV5-1 to TRBJ1-4, with D unclear. This CDR3 spans 16 amino acids. Trimming pared 3 bases from V and 3 bases from J, leaving 15 bases between. Per germline, CDR1 SGHRS and CDR2 YFSETQ. The CDR3 loop is CASSSTTGVANEKLFF. The DNA for the CDR3 is TGCGCCAGCAGCTCCACCACCGGGGTAGCTAATGAAAAACTGTTTTTT.